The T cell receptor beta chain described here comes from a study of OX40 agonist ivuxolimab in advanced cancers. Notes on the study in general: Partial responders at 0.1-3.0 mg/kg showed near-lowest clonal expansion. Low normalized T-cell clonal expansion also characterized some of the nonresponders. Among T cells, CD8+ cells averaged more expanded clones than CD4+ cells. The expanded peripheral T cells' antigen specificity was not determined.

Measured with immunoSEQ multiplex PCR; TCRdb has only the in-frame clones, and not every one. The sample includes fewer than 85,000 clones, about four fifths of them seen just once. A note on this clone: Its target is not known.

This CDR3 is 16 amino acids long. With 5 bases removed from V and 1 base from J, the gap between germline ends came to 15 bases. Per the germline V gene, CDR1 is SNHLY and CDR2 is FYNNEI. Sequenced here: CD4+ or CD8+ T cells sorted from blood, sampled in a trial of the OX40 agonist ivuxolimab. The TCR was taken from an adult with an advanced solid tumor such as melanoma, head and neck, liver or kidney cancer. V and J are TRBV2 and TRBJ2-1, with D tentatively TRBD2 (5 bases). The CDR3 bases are TGTGCCAGCAGTCCCTTTGGCGGGCCTTCCTACAATGAGCAGTTCTTC. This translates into CASSPFGGPSYNEQFF.